What follows describes a single TCR beta chain. Antigen unknown. The PCR had 60 Vbeta and 13 Jbeta primers. Data came from immunoSEQ multiplex PCR; TCRdb stores just in-frame clones and leaves some out. Here the sample spans roughly 120,000 clones, about 86% being singletons. The V gene end was trimmed by 6 bases and the J gene end by 1 base; junction bases not matched to a gene: 7. Germline V CDR1 and CDR2: SQVTM, ANQGSEA. The CDR3 covers 15 residues. This entry is derived from a study of cytomegalovirus exposure and HLA in healthy donors. General observations from the study: It has been reported that TCR beta sequences accurately predicted the HLA-A and HLA-B alleles of most subjects. Common viral pathogens seemed, in a later analysis, to connect with several of the most significant clusters. Presence/absence analyses assumed roughly uniform sequencing depth across donors, which may not hold. CMV serostatus was the sole immune exposure information available.

The sample was PBMCs. V usage is TRBV29-1 and J usage is TRBJ2-3; 10 bases are a match to TRBD2. This receptor was taken from a woman aged 30 to 39 in good health and CMV-seronegative. In nucleotides, the CDR3 is TGCAGCGTCCAGAGGGGGACTAGCGGCACAGATACGCAGTATTTT. Its translation is CSVQRGTSGTDTQYF.